The 26 T cell receptor beta chains listed next were all sequenced from one sample in a study of chemoradiotherapy in HPV16-positive cancers. Assay: immunoSEQ multiplex PCR; the TCRdb copy retains only in-frame clones and omits some. This table holds about 27,000 clones, over 85% found once. This specimen consisted of blood, obtained from a patient who underwent chemoradiotherapy. The receptors here all came from a human donor with HPV-associated anogenital cancer.

This chain joins TRBV11-2 and TRBJ2-3; 8 nucleotides line up with TRBD2. The germline CDR1 and CDR2 sequences are SGHAT and FQNNGV. J gave up 7 bases and V 3 bases, and 9 bases lay outside the gene matches. The CDR3 totals 15 residues. CDR3: CASSFPRGGLYTQYF. CDR3 DNA sequence: TGTGCCAGCAGCTTTCCGCGCGGGGGGCTCTATACGCAGTATTTT.

The rearrangement joins TRBV27 to TRBJ2-7; 10 positions agree with TRBD2. The CDR3 is 15 residues long. Per germline, CDR1 MNHEY and CDR2 SMNVEV (reference sequence). V dropped 7 bases and J dropped 1; count of bases not matched to a gene: 7. CDR3 nucleotides: TGTGCCAGCACCTTAGCGGGAGGCGGATCCTACGAGCAGTACTTC. This sequence encodes CASTLAGGGSYEQYF.

This chain joins TRBV18 and TRBJ2-7; TRBD1 matches 10 bases. The CDR3 runs to 15 residues. V shed 2 bases and J 3 bases; nucleotides not matched to a gene: 4. Germline loops: CDR1 KGHSH, CDR2 LQKENI. CDR3 bases: TGTGCCAGCTCACCAGGACAGGGGGGTCTCTACGAGCAGTACTTC. Amino acids: CASSPGQGGLYEQYF.

This chain connects TRBV4-1 to TRBJ1-5; 7 positions match TRBD1. The CDR3 runs to 16 residues. V was pared by 1 base and J by 5 bases, with 8 bases of the junction left unmatched. Per the germline V gene, CDR1 is MGHRA and CDR2 is YSYEKL. The CDR3 loop is CASSQGARGVYQPQHF. The CDR3 DNA sequence: TGCGCCAGCAGCCAAGGAGCCAGGGGGGTGTATCAGCCCCAGCATTTT.

The chain has TRBV4-1 and TRBJ1-2; TRBD1 matches at 7 bases. Germline lookup yields CDR1 MGHRA and CDR2 YSYEKL. This CDR3 spans 15 amino acids. V was clipped by 5 bases and J by 4 bases; unmatched bases: 10. CDR3 sequence (DNA): TGCGCCAGCAGCTTCGATGCCGGGACAGTCTATGGCTACACCTTC. Translating it yields CASSFDAGTVYGYTF.

The chain combines TRBV27 with TRBJ2-1; D unresolved. V was shortened by 5 bases and J by 7 bases, with 12 bases between the two germline ends. This CDR3 region has 13 residues. Germline CDR1 MNHEY, CDR2 SMNVEV (reference sequence). CDR3 loop: CASSPLNRNEQFF. CDR3 in DNA: TGTGCCAGCAGTCCCTTAAACAGAAATGAGCAGTTCTTC.

The rearrangement uses TRBV7-3 and TRBJ2-5; D not resolved. The CDR3 contains 13 residues. The V and J ends lost 5 bases and 4 bases respectively, with 11 bases between them. Per the germline V gene, CDR1 is SGHTA and CDR2 is FQGTGA. CDR3 bases: TGTGCCAGCAGCCGGGTACAAGGAGAGACCCAGTACTTC. Protein: CASSRVQGETQYF.

The CDR3, as DNA: TGTGCCAGCAAGAGTCGACTCACAGATACGCAGTATTTT. Amino acid sequence: CASKSRLTDTQYF. The chain carries TRBV2 and TRBJ2-3; no firm D call. Trimming took 7 bases from V and 2 from J, leaving 10 bases between them. Germline lookup yields CDR1 SNHLY and CDR2 FYNNEI. The CDR3 runs 13 residues.

This sequence joins TRBV5-5 and TRBJ1-1; D unresolved. V shed 0 bases and J shed 5 bases, with 11 bases lying between them. Looked up from germline, CDR1 is SGHKS and CDR2 is YYEKEE (reference sequence). This CDR3 region has 14 residues. In nucleotides, the CDR3 is TGTGCCAGCAGCTTGGGAATGGTTAGGACTGAAGCTTTCTTT. Its protein product is CASSLGMVRTEAFF.

This clone has only a few counts. The J gene is TRBJ2-4, the V gene TRBV6-5; TRBD2 agrees at 7 bases. Trimming removed 6 bases from V and 9 bases from J; junction bases left unmatched: 14. The CDR3 runs 15 residues. The germline V gene encodes CDR1 MNHEY and CDR2 SVGAGI. CDR3 sequence (DNA): TGTGCCAGCAGGGGTGAGCGGGGTGATCGAAGCATTCAGTACTTC. The encoded protein is CASRGERGDRSIQYF.

V usage is TRBV18 and J usage is TRBJ1-6; D unresolved. Germline CDR1 is KGHSH and CDR2 is LQKENI. Deletions cut 8 bases from V and 6 bases from J, with 20 bases between. The CDR3 loop spans 16 amino acids. The CDR3 sequence: CASALTLVVGNSPLHF. The CDR3 bases are TGTGCCAGCGCACTAACACTCGTAGTGGGTAATTCACCCCTCCACTTT.

The rearrangement links TRBV13 to TRBJ2-7, with 9 positions matching TRBD2. The CDR3 spans 14 residues. Germline V gene data show CDR1 as PRHDT and CDR2 as FYEKMQ (reference sequence). The ends lost 1 base at V and 5 bases at J; junction bases unmatched: 3. CDR3 coding DNA: TGTGCCAGCAGCTTAGTTAGCGGGAGTCACGAGCAGTACTTC. It translates to CASSLVSGSHEQYF.

The chain has TRBV7-2 and TRBJ2-1; 9 bases line up with TRBD2. This CDR3 spans 15 amino acids. Per the germline V gene, CDR1 is SGHTA and CDR2 is FQGNSA. V dropped 3 bases and J dropped 4; count of bases not matched to a gene: 4. The CDR3 sequence is CASSFGGRDYNEQFF. In nucleotides, the CDR3 is TGTGCCAGCAGCTTCGGCGGGAGGGATTACAATGAGCAGTTCTTC.

This clone was recorded only once. The chain joins TRBV4-1 to TRBJ1-2; perhaps TRBD1 as D (5 bases). Germline values: CDR1 MGHRA, CDR2 YSYEKL. The CDR3 spans 15 residues. V dropped 0 bases and J dropped 4 bases, with 12 bases sitting between them. The chain's CDR3 is CASSQDLAGSYGYTF. DNA for the CDR3: TGCGCCAGCAGCCAAGATTTAGCAGGGTCCTATGGCTACACCTTC.

V gene TRBV2 combines with J gene TRBJ2-7; no definite D call. CDR1 is SNHLY and CDR2 is FYNNEI in the germline V gene. V dropped 8 bases and J dropped 3 bases, with 11 bases sitting between them. The CDR3 is 12 residues long. The CDR3 coding sequence is TGTGCCAGCGGCGACAAATACTACGAGCAGTACTTC. Translating gives CASGDKYYEQYF.

The chain recombines TRBV6-5 with TRBJ2-7; 7 bases align to TRBD1. V dropped 4 bases and J dropped 2; count of bases not matched to a gene: 8. There are 15 residues in the CDR3. Germline CDR1 MNHEY, CDR2 SVGAGI. The CDR3 bases are TGTGCCAGCAGTTTCGCACAGGGGAAGACCTACGAGCAGTACTTC. This encodes CASSFAQGKTYEQYF.

This clone occurred once. The chain joins TRBV7-9 to TRBJ2-7; TRBD2 matches 7 bases. This CDR3 spans 15 amino acids. V shed 5 bases, J shed 1 base, and the junction held 8 bases outside the gene matches. Per the germline V gene, CDR1 is SEHNR and CDR2 is FQNEAQ (reference sequence). The CDR3 sequence: CASSVSGTTSYEQYF. DNA of the CDR3: TGTGCCAGCAGCGTATCGGGGACTACTTCCTACGAGCAGTACTTC.

The gene calls are TRBV4-3 and TRBJ2-6, with 8 nucleotides matching TRBD1. V lost 0 bases and J lost 1; bases outside the gene matches: 8. The CDR3 is 19 amino acids. Germline CDR1 LGHNA, CDR2 YSLEER. Here the CDR3 reads CASSQDGDRIYSGANVLTF. CDR3 sequence (DNA): TGCGCCAGCAGCCAAGATGGGGACAGGATATATTCTGGGGCCAACGTCCTGACTTTC.

The genes are TRBV11-2 and TRBJ2-7, with TRBD2 matching 9 bases. Germline CDR1 is SGHAT and CDR2 is FQNNGV. This CDR3 spans 14 amino acids. V lost 0 bases, J lost 4 bases, and 1 base stayed unmatched. CDR3 DNA: TGTGCCAGCAGCTTAGAAGCGGGGGGATACGAGCAGTACTTC. Translation: CASSLEAGGYEQYF.

V and J are TRBV27 and TRBJ2-1; 8 bases are shared with TRBD2. The CDR3 length is 14 residues. Per the germline V gene, CDR1 is MNHEY and CDR2 is SMNVEV (reference sequence). Losses at the gene ends were 4 bases for V and 3 bases for J; bases not matched to a gene: 2. As DNA, the CDR3 is TGTGCCAGCAGTTCGGGACTAGACTACAATGAGCAGTTCTTC. It is translated as CASSSGLDYNEQFF.

The J gene is TRBJ2-2, the V gene TRBV7-9; 12 bases fit TRBD1. V trimming: 5 bases; J trimming: 7 bases; junction bases outside the gene matches: 14. Germline V CDR1 and CDR2: SEHNR, FQNEAQ (reference sequence). The length of the CDR3 is 18 residues. The CDR3 coding sequence is TGTGCCAGCAGCCCCACTTCCGGGACAGGGGGCGGATACGGGGAGCTGTTTTTT. Translation gives CASSPTSGTGGGYGELFF.

This chain links TRBV9 with TRBJ2-1, with 7 bases matching TRBD1. The CDR3 extends over 15 amino acids. Germline CDR1 SGDLS, CDR2 YYNGEE. With 0 bases clipped from V and 0 bases from J, the junction kept 0 bases outside the gene matches. The chain's CDR3 is CASSVGDSSYNEQFF. Here the CDR3 DNA reads TGTGCCAGCAGCGTAGGGGACAGCTCCTACAATGAGCAGTTCTTC.

This chain links TRBV7-8 with TRBJ2-3; D possibly corresponds to TRBD1 (6 bases). CDR3 length equals 14 residues. The V end lost 1 base, the J end lost 8 bases, and 13 bases lay between the germline ends. The germline gives CDR1 SGHVS, CDR2 FQNEAQ. The DNA for the CDR3 is TGTGCCAGCAGCTTAGTTCTGGGGGCAGCTACGCAGTATTTT. As protein: CASSLVLGAATQYF.

V is TRBV11-2 and J is TRBJ2-1, with D uncertain. The CDR3 spans 13 residues. Trimming cost V 2 bases and J 7 bases, with 9 bases left between them. Germline V lookup: CDR1 SGHAT, CDR2 FQNNGV. CDR3 nucleotides: TGTGCCAGCAGCTTAAGTTTGGGGAATGAGCAGTTCTTC. This translates into CASSLSLGNEQFF.

On this clone itself: The junction shows a germline mismatch at one end, possibly a read error. The chain has TRBV7-7 and TRBJ2-2; 7 nucleotides agree with TRBD2. CDR3 size: 16 residues. Germline CDR1 SSHAT, CDR2 FNYEAQ (reference sequence). The CDR3 DNA reads TGTGCTAGCAGCTCGGGACTACCCGCGAACACCGGGGAGCTGTTTTTT. Translated, it gives CASSSGLPANTGELFF.

The chain carries TRBV5-1 and TRBJ2-7, with 10 bases that match TRBD2. V was clipped by 4 bases and J by 3 bases; unmatched bases: 1. Germline CDR1 reads SGHRS; CDR2 reads YFSETQ. The CDR3 totals 13 residues. The CDR3 loop is CASSPSGGYEQYF. CDR3 bases: TGCGCCAGCAGCCCTAGCGGGGGCTACGAGCAGTACTTC.